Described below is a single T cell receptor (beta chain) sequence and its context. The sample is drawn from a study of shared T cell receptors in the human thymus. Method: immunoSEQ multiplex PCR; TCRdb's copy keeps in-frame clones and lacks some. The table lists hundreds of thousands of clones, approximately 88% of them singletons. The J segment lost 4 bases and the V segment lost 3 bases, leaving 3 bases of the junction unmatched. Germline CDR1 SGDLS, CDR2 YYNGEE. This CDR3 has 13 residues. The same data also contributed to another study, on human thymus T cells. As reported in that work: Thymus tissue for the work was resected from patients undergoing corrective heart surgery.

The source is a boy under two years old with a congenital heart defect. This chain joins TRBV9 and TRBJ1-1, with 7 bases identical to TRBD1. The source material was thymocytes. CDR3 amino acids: CASSAGDSTEAFF. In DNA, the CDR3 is TGTGCCAGCAGCGCCGGGGACAGCACTGAAGCTTTCTTT.